This TCR beta chain appears in the sequencing data of a study of T cell responses to AZD1222 COVID-19 vaccine. About the research overall: Timing groups of about 4 and about 12 weeks for second doses were pooled.

V was pared by 4 bases and J by 8 bases, with 4 bases of the junction left unmatched. The CDR3 is 14 residues long. CDR1 and CDR2 from the germline V gene are MNHEY and SVGAGI. In the case of this clone: No antigen is known for it.

Study-wide results and limits: Repertoire sampling happened only post peak T cell response. When two AZD1222 doses had been given, Spike-specific TCR breadth and depth rose. White British ancestry dominated among donors, who included more females, and clonal diversity was possibly underestimated.

Measured with immunoSEQ multiplex PCR; TCRdb has only the in-frame clones, and not every one. The table lists about 97,000 clones, 90% of them singletons. The receptor was derived from an adult in good health. The sequencing here drew on peripheral blood, taken on day 0 of AZD1222 vaccination. V is TRBV6-5 and J is TRBJ1-6; 8 bases are shared with TRBD1. The CDR3 DNA reads as TGTGCCAGCAGTTTCGTGGACAGGGATTCACCCCTCCACTTT. It specifies CASSFVDRDSPLHF.